The clone carrying this T cell receptor (beta chain) was counted only a few times. No antigen is known for it. This entry belongs to a study of OX40 agonist ivuxolimab in advanced cancers. In the study overall: Patients treated during dose escalation were battling hepatocellular carcinoma, melanoma, renal cell or head and neck cancer.

Germline-derived CDR1 and CDR2 are MNHEY and SVGAGI. V was pared by 4 bases and J by 8 bases, with 14 bases between. The CDR3 is 13 amino acids. Overall study findings and caveats: At 0.1 to 3.0 mg/kg and by week 6, clonal expansion occurred in CD4+ and CD8+ blood T cells.

Data came from immunoSEQ multiplex PCR; TCRdb stores just in-frame clones and leaves some out. Among roughly 67,000 clones listed, roughly 86% were seen once. This clonotype originated in an adult with an advanced solid tumor such as melanoma, head and neck, liver or kidney cancer. Sequencing was performed on CD4+ or CD8+ T cells sorted from blood, taken in a trial of the OX40 agonist ivuxolimab. The chain has TRBV6-5 and TRBJ1-2; D call uncertain. CDR3 nucleotides: TGTGCCAGCAGTTCCCCCGCAGGCTGGGGCTACACCTTC. Translating gives CASSSPAGWGYTF.